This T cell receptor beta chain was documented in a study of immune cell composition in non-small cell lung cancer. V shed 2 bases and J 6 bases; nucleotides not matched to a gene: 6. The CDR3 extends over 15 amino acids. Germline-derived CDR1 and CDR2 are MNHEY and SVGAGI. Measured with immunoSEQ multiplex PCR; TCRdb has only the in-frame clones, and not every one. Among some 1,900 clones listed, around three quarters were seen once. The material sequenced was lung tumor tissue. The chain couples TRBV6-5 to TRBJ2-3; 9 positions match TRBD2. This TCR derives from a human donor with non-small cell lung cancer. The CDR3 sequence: CASSYGGLASDTQYF. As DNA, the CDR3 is TGTGCCAGCAGTTACGGGGGACTAGCATCCGATACGCAGTATTTT.